This T cell receptor beta chain was retrieved from a study of cytomegalovirus exposure and HLA in healthy donors (dated by TCRdb to the late 2010s). Looking at the study overall: An earlier analysis of several hundred of the donors reported 276 Gb of sequence data and 95 million to 120 million unique TCR beta sequences obtained from 150 million to 200 million T cells. Of the roughly 410 genotyped donors, less than 90% were placed in the genetic ancestry cluster associated with self-reported Caucasian donors. The study aimed to test whether cataloging public T cell receptors could reveal signatures of past pathogen exposure. On average, 235,054 unique TCR beta nucleotide sequences were sequenced per donor among 398 genotyped donors of the cohort, with 15% to 20% of those sequences being non-productive. About 310 gigabases of sequencing data and 70 million to 85 million unique TCR sequences were included in an early release covering 500 to 750 HLA-typed donors. The study profiled the T cell repertoires of hundreds of subjects by immunosequencing and related them to cytomegalovirus serostatus. Rather than drawing on any new phenotypic data, the later analysis identified candidate immune exposures from TCR beta sequences and the way those sequences occurred across donors. HLA typing covered class I and class II loci at four-digit resolution. Donor age, sex, ethnicity and CMV serostatus were compiled alongside the repertoire data. Genome-wide SNP genotypes for about three fifths of the roughly 700 donors were used in a later genetic analysis, which treated that subset as a discovery cohort. In addition to the first cohort of roughly 670 subjects, a separate validation cohort of 120 different subjects was used. A few DR-DQ haplotypes were handled as single units for association and clustering because linkage in the cohort was strong. To decide whether each TCR beta V gene segment behaved as functional or pseudogenic, an earlier analysis of nearly 600 of the donors relied on high-throughput TCR beta sequencing. The number of typed donors differed by locus: roughly 629-640 for A, B, C, DRB1 and DQB1; 500 to 550 for DQA1; over 600 for DPA1; and 450 to 480 for DPB1. All discovery cohort repertoires had been generated using a single sequencing platform. High-throughput TCR immunosequencing, statistical association of individual TCRs with disease status, and machine learning were combined to predict cytomegalovirus infection status. A later analysis re-analyzed previously published TCR beta repertoires from about 730 donors and added high-resolution HLA genotyping to study TCR occurrence patterns. Points the paper makes about the study in general: In a later analysis, most CMV-associated TCR beta chains were found to appear HLA-restricted, with HLA associations seemingly driven largely by CMV exposure. The study listed 164 TCR beta chains as associated with cytomegalovirus. A further reported finding was that TCR beta sequences accurately predicted the HLA-A and HLA-B alleles for most subjects in the first cohort. The earlier analysis of approximately 540 of the donors excluded seventeen rarely observed V segments, including chromosome 9 orphons, because counts were too low. A group of highly shared sequence variants was considered likely to be a technical artifact of the sequencing pipeline. Roughly uniform sequencing depth across donors was assumed in presence/absence analyses, although this assumption may not hold. A later analysis found that HLA-associated TCR beta chains were more clonally expanded and had lower generation probabilities than equally common non-associated chains. According to the authors, the approach could potentially be generalized to other disease states and immunological phenotypes. In both the original and validation cohorts, the classifier was reported to diagnose cytomegalovirus status with high specificity and sensitivity. Linkage disequilibrium might explain the correlated functional status among segregating V segments, but an unknown experimental factor could not be ruled out. Compared with the approximately 670-donor mean, donors in an Asian-associated ancestry cluster had fewer N-insertions in productive TCRs, according to a later genetic analysis. In an earlier analysis of around 600 of the donors, most TCR beta V segments appeared in productive rearrangements about 87% or about 30% of the time, broadly matching IMGT annotations. Specific HLA alleles were associated with more than 15,000 TCR beta sequences at a false discovery rate of 0.05 in a later analysis. This cohort had only TCR beta chains sequenced, and the lack of alpha or paired-chain data limited which features could be detected. In a later analysis, TCR association rates were found to vary across HLA loci, with the most associated TCRs seen for DRB1 alleles and the fewest for HLA-C alleles. The only immune exposure information available for the cohort was CMV serostatus. Most TCR sequences were seen in very few donors, while some public TCRs were found in many individuals. Assigning TCR associations to individual alleles was difficult when HLA alleles, especially DR and DQ, strongly co-occurred. Three of the identified cytomegalovirus-associated TCR beta chains were confirmed in vitro to be specific for cytomegalovirus antigens. Some IMGT-functional V segments, including TRBV6-2 and TRBV6-3, could not be told apart with the 87-base-pair reads, so those segments were excluded. Several of the top co-occurrence clusters appeared to be linked to parvovirus B19, influenza, CMV and Epstein-Barr virus, according to a later analysis. An association between a missense DCLRE1C variant and V-gene and J-gene trimming of TCR beta chains was found in a later genetic analysis and replicated in an independent cohort. Because HLA typing was unavailable for some donors at each locus, only the typed subset was used in association tests.

CDR1 is given as LGHNA and CDR2 as YSLEER, both from the germline V gene. Including cysteine and phenylalanine, the CDR3 has 16 amino acids. The only DNA kept is the CDR3, 48 bases in frame from the first base. V trim: 3 bases; J trim: 0 bases; unmatched bases: 7. The library was obtained by the immunoSEQ multiplex PCR assay. A mixture of 60 forward primers for TCR Vbeta segments and 13 reverse primers for TCR Jbeta segments was used in the multiplex PCR. The CDR3 region of rearranged TCR beta genes was amplified from genomic DNA with a multiplex PCR assay. Amplified TCR beta libraries were sequenced as 87-base-pair reads on the Illumina HiSeq System. In the original analysis: Across the 600 to 700 repertoires, a later analysis counted tens of millions of unique TCR beta chains, roughly 11 million of which were shared by at least two donors. Raw reads were error-corrected and collapsed into unique sequences with a nearest-neighbor algorithm that merged closely related sequences to remove PCR and sequencing errors. CDR3 sequences were aligned to IMGT reference sequences to assign V, D and J gene segments. For a sequence to be retained, a match of at least six nucleotides to both a V gene segment and a J gene segment was required. Rearrangements were called productive when the CDR3 lacked stop codons and stayed in frame with V and J; all others were non-productive. CDR3 was defined by IMGT convention, running from the second conserved V-encoded cysteine to the conserved J-encoded phenylalanine. In an earlier analysis of approximately 590 of the donors, sequences lacking an unambiguous match to a single V gene segment were excluded. In an earlier analysis of 587 of the donors, V segments were called functional above 56.7% productive rearrangements and were called segregating when the between-donor standard deviation exceeded 5%. A statistical classification framework was developed to diagnose cytomegalovirus status using the catalog of TCR beta chain sequences. A later analysis assigned V and J genes by comparing TCR nucleotide sequences with IMGT/GENE-DB human TR gene sequences. A later analysis assigned CDR3 sequences and most-parsimonious VDJ recombination scenarios with the TCRdist pipeline. In a later analysis, each TCR beta chain was defined by its CDR3 amino acid sequence together with its V-gene family, and reads lacking a unique V-gene family were excluded. A later analysis removed 500 to 650 highly shared, low-generation-probability nucleotide sequences to deal with suspected cross-contamination and a sequencing artifact. In a later analysis, a clonal expansion index was calculated for each public chain from normalized within-repertoire ranks of inferred template counts. In a later analysis, generation probabilities were computed using a VDJ recombination model fitted to out-of-frame rearrangements, and the results were checked against IGoR. In a later analysis, hypergeometric tests were used to score TCR-TCR, TCR-HLA and TCR-CMV co-occurrence, with a repertoire-size bias correction applied to TCR pairs. False discovery rates were estimated in a later analysis by permuting HLA or CMV assignments 20 times. A later analysis grouped co-occurring TCRs with DBSCAN, adding TCRdist sequence similarity when clustering within HLA-allele-positive subsets. Repertoires with fewer than 30,000 or more than 120,000 public chains, plus five repertoires with anomalous nucleotide sharing, were excluded from co-occurrence clustering. TCRdb took over this immuneACCESS table, retaining in-frame rearrangements with V and J assigned. Such tables are incomplete; in checked studies, under half of the missing clones stem from an unresolved V gene, and the remainder is unexplained. V and J calls and clone size follow that table, whereas D and trimming were derived from the DNA. The sample table contains 170,000 or so clones; only one count was recorded for about 80% of them. 1% of the sample goes to the ten largest clones.

The cohort consisted of more than 650 healthy bone marrow donors. At the time of sampling, every cohort member was nominally healthy, though immune exposures that went unrecorded were likely present. The donor was CMV seropositive and belonged to the group of 250 to 350 seropositive cohort members. A peripheral blood sample was collected from each donor, and TCR beta sequencing was performed on peripheral blood mononuclear cells. The Qiagen DNeasy Blood Extraction Kit was used to extract genomic DNA from the blood cell samples. Note on this clone: It lacks a known antigen. No quality values exist for individual bases; no much larger clone is one base distant.

Sequenced: PBMCs. The chain was built from TRBV4-3 and TRBJ2-7, and 8 junction bases match TRBD1. The receptor's source is a woman between 45 and 65 years old in good health and CMV-seropositive. The CDR3 in this case is CASSHLQTGASYEQYF. The nucleotide sequence is TGCGCCAGCAGCCACCTTCAGACAGGGGCCTCCTACGAGCAGTACTTC.